A single sample is the source of the 4 T cell receptor beta chains below, sequenced in a study of blood T cell repertoires in COVID-19. Using immunoSEQ multiplex PCR, the repertoire was profiled, and TCRdb retains in-frame clones only, with some absent. The repertoire includes hundreds of thousands of clones, 88% of them detected once, and 2% sits in the top ten. Sequencing was done on a sample of PBMCs or T cells enriched from blood (not recorded which). Receptor source: a woman aged 60-75 years in a cohort exposed to, infected with or recovered from COVID-19 (not recorded which).

The chain has TRBV2 and TRBJ1-3; D is ambiguous. Trimming pared 6 bases from V and 1 base from J, leaving 4 bases between. This CDR3 spans 12 amino acids. CDR1 and CDR2 from the germline V gene are SNHLY and FYNNEI. The CDR3 nucleotides are TGTGCCAGCAGCCAGTCTGGAAACACCATATATTTT. Protein sequence: CASSQSGNTIYF.

The rearrangement uses TRBV29-1 and TRBJ2-7, with 12 bases matching TRBD2. The V and J ends lost 7 bases and 6 bases, in that order; junction bases with no gene match: 1. The CDR3 contains 11 residues. Germline V gives CDR1 SQVTM, CDR2 ANQGSEA. CDR3: CSATSGGEQYF. As DNA, the CDR3 is TGCAGCGCGACTAGCGGGGGCGAGCAGTACTTC.

The rearrangement links TRBV3-1 (or the pseudogene TRBV3-2) to TRBJ1-2; the match to TRBD1 covers 7 bases. Germline V lookup: CDR1 LGHDT, CDR2 YNNKEL (reference sequence). Trimming took 4 bases from V and 2 from J; bases not matched to a gene: 4. The CDR3 length is 14 residues. CDR3 DNA: TGTGCCAGCAGCCGGGACAGCCCCAACTATGGCTACACCTTC. Its protein is CASSRDSPNYGYTF.

The rearrangement joins TRBV5-1 to TRBJ1-2; D call uncertain. CDR1 is SGHRS and CDR2 is YFSETQ in the germline V gene. CDR3 length equals 13 residues. The germline V and J ends were trimmed by 4 bases and 4 bases, with 11 bases remaining between them. Here the CDR3 DNA reads TGCGCCAGCAGCGAGAGGGCTCGCTATGGCTACACCTTC. Translation: CASSERARYGYTF.